Sequencing of this T cell receptor beta chain was carried out in a study of blood T cell repertoires in COVID-19. Overall study context: Acute and convalescent COVID-19 samples came from the United States, Italy and Spain.

Produced via immunoSEQ multiplex PCR; TCRdb's table is partial and in-frame only. The table has under 350,000 clones, 83% seen once; the top ten hold more than 8%. Germline lookup yields CDR1 MNHEY and CDR2 SVGAGI. CDR3 size: 13 residues. The V gene lost 2 bases and the J gene lost 13 bases, with 17 bases spanning the gap. Specimen: peripheral blood. V and J are TRBV6-5 and TRBJ1-1; TRBD1 is a possible D gene (6 bases). The sequence was obtained from a woman aged 45-60 years who had recovered from COVID-19. The CDR3 DNA sequence: TGTGCCAGCAGTTACAATGGCAGGGGATTGGTTTTCTTT. This translates into CASSYNGRGLVFF.